This is a list of T cell receptor beta chains from one sample in a study of CD8+CD57+ T cells in acquired aplastic anemia. TCRdb redid the calling of the reads with MiXCR, one entry per CDR3 protein. The sample shows under 250,000 distinct CDR3 sequences, less than 75% of them seen only once. Source material: sorted CD4+, CD8+, or CD8+CD57+ T cells (not recorded which) from PBMCs. Receptor source: a human donor with aplastic anemia. Each CDR3 is given with its conserved first and last residue. A D gene is named only where the DNA matches it firmly. Some rows have no size entry. The others give once, few or many, or a class for an expanded clone.

j_call d_call cdr3_length v_call clone_size cdr3_nt cdr3_aa
TRBJ1-4 NA 13 TRBV5-1 NA TGCGCCAGCAGCCGTGTCCCTAATGAAAAACTGTTTTTT CASSRVPNEKLFF
TRBJ1-2 NA 14 TRBV20-1 NA TGCAGTGCTAGAGGGCTTAGGGATAACTATGGCTACACCTTC CSARGLRDNYGYTF
TRBJ1-4 NA 14 TRBV5-1 NA TGCGCCAGCAGCTTTGGAGGGGAGGGCGAAAAACTGTTTTTT CASSFGGEGEKLFF
TRBJ2-7 NA 13 TRBV7-2 few TGTGCCAGCAGCTTAAACGGGGCCTACGAGCAGTACTTC CASSLNGAYEQYF
TRBJ2-7 NA 14 TRBV7-9 NA TGTGCCAGCAGCTTAGTCGCAGCCAACTACGAGCAGTACTTC CASSLVAANYEQYF
TRBJ1-1 TRBD1 14 TRBV15 NA TGTGCCACCACCCTCCGGGACAGGGGGCGAGGAGCTTTCTTT CATTLRDRGRGAFF
TRBJ1-2 NA 14 TRBV10-3 once TGTGCCATCGGAAGAGGAGGGACTCCTGATGGCTACACCTTC CAIGRGGTPDGYTF
TRBJ2-6 NA 14 TRBV9 few TGTGCCAGCAGCGATGGATCTGGGGCCAACGTCCTGACTTTC CASSDGSGANVLTF
TRBJ1-1 TRBD1 14 TRBV7-9 few TGTGCCAGCAGCTCGGAACAGGGGCACACTGAAGCTTTCTTT CASSSEQGHTEAFF
TRBJ2-3 NA 16 TRBV20-1 NA TGCAGTGCTTTTGACCCCCTCTATGACATCACAGATACGCAGTATTTT CSAFDPLYDITDTQYF
TRBJ2-7 NA 14 TRBV27 many TGTGCCAGCAGTTTCCAGGGTACGACCTACGAGCAGTACTTC CASSFQGTTYEQYF
TRBJ2-3 NA 13 TRBV5-1 few TGCGCCAGCCGCCCTTTGTACACAGATACGCAGTATTTT CASRPLYTDTQYF
TRBJ2-7 TRBD1 16 TRBV29-1 NA TGCAGCGTCTCTAACCCCGGGACAGGGGCGACCTACGAGCAGTACTTC CSVSNPGTGATYEQYF
TRBJ1-5 NA 14 TRBV19 NA TGTGCCAGTAGTACACCCATGGGGGGTCAGCCCCAGCATTTT CASSTPMGGQPQHF
TRBJ2-5 NA 15 TRBV14 NA TGTGCCAGCAGCCCGCACCAGGGGAACCAAGAGACCCAGTACTTC CASSPHQGNQETQYF
TRBJ2-7 NA 11 TRBV4-2 NA TGTGCCAGCAGCCAAGACAGCGGGCAGTACTTC CASSQDSGQYF
TRBJ1-6 NA 17 TRBV25-1 NA TGTGCCAGCAGTGACCTAGAGGCAGGCCGGCGGAATTCACCCCTCCACTTT CASSDLEAGRRNSPLHF
TRBJ2-3 NA 14 TRBV7-9 NA TGTGCCAGCACGGGGTTTCGGGCGACAGATACGCAGTATTTT CASTGFRATDTQYF
TRBJ2-3 TRBD2 15 TRBV9 few TGTGCCAGCAGCGTAGCGGGGGGTCGCACAGATACGCAGTATTTT CASSVAGGRTDTQYF
TRBJ1-1 NA 11 TRBV29-1 few TGCAGCGTTGAAGACAACAGTGAAGCTTTCTTT CSVEDNSEAFF
TRBJ2-7 NA 12 TRBV15 NA TGTGCCACCAGCAGATCTAACTACGAGCAGTACTTC CATSRSNYEQYF
TRBJ2-1 NA 14 TRBV20-1 once TGCAGTGTCCCACAGGATTGGCCCTACAATGAGCAGTTCTTC CSVPQDWPYNEQFF
TRBJ2-3 NA 12 TRBV29-1 once TGCAGCGTTCGGGGAAGCACAGATACGCAGTATTTT CSVRGSTDTQYF
TRBJ2-7 NA 14 TRBV5-1 NA TGCGCCAGCAGCTTGGCAGGAGGGATCAACGAGCAGTACTTC CASSLAGGINEQYF